This T cell receptor (beta chain) was captured by sequencing in a study of blood T cell repertoires in COVID-19. For the study at large: Sample material is recorded as cDNA or gDNA derived from T cells, B-cell-depleted T cells, or PBMCs.

Authors' data handling: The assay estimated nucleated cells by amplifying reference gene primers. The assay was immunoSEQ multiplex PCR, and TCRdb's table has in-frame clones only and misses some. V and J calls plus clone size are reproduced from that table; the DNA served to infer D and trimming. The profile covers 70,000 to 95,000 clones, with over 80% appearing a single time and 12% taken by the ten largest. This CDR3 has 16 residues. V was trimmed by 4 bases and J by 7 bases, leaving 19 bases between them. Germline lookup yields CDR1 LGHNA and CDR2 YSLEER. The sequence was collected from a woman aged 70 to 79 with active or convalescent COVID-19. The J gene is TRBJ1-4, the V gene TRBV4-3, with D unclear. Input material: peripheral blood. CDR3 amino acids: CASSPSQRLAFEKLFF. The DNA for the CDR3 is TGCGCCAGCAGCCCGTCCCAGAGATTAGCGTTTGAAAAACTGTTTTTT.